This T cell receptor beta chain was sequenced for a study of T cell responses to AZD1222 COVID-19 vaccine. Study observations and caveats: Seropositive AZD1222 recipients at baseline numbered only five or six. Donors were largely white British and mainly female; clonal diversity was possibly underestimated.

As concerns this clone: The antigen is not known.

Second doses that came at about 4 or about 12 weeks were put together. CDR3 size: 17 residues. V lost 6 bases and J lost 7; bases outside the gene matches: 13. The germline V gene encodes CDR1 MDHEN and CDR2 SYDVKM. The table came from immunoSEQ multiplex PCR; TCRdb's copy has only in-frame clones and leaves some out. Of 90,000 to 150,000 clones in the sample, about nine tenths were seen once. The clonotype comes from an adult who received the AZD1222 COVID-19 vaccine. The rearrangement uses TRBV28 and TRBJ1-6, with 9 bases lining up with TRBD1. Specimen: peripheral blood, collected 28 days after the second AZD1222 dose. The CDR3 sequence: CASRRTGTGSYNSPLHF. The CDR3 nucleotides read TGTGCCAGCAGGCGAACCGGGACAGGGTCTTACAATTCACCCCTCCACTTT. Complete variable domain (other parts from reference TRBV28 and TRBJ1-6): DVKVTQSSRYLVKRTGEKVFLECVQDMDHENMFWYRQDPGLGLRLIYFSYDVKMKEKGDIPEGYSVSREKKERFSLILESASTNQTSMYLCASRRTGTGSYNSPLHFGNGTRLTVT.